These 29 T cell receptor beta chains originate from one sample sequenced in a study of Ad26.COV2.S vaccination and SARS-CoV-2 variants. Profiling relied on immunoSEQ multiplex PCR, and the TCRdb table lists in-frame clones only, not all of them. The data hold around 300,000 clones, with 75% to 90% observed a single time. The treatment was: 15 to 20 received Ad26.COV2.S at low or high dose, single or two shots; about 5 received placebo; per-sample allocation not given. The investigators took samples on day 63 after the first vaccine or placebo injection. The material was peripheral blood, obtained in a trial of Ad26.COV2.S vaccine versus placebo. Receptors originate from a person aged 18-65 years who received the Ad26.COV2.S COVID-19 vaccine or a placebo.

In DNA form, the CDR3 reads TGTGCCTGGAGTGTACGAGGCACTGAAGCTTTCTTT. It codes for CAWSVRGTEAFF. This chain uses TRBV30 with TRBJ1-1; no clear D gene. The V and J ends lost 0 bases and 4 bases respectively, with 6 bases between them. The V gene's germline CDR1 is GTSNPN and CDR2 SVGIG (reference sequence). The CDR3 contains 12 residues.

The chain employs TRBV4-1 and TRBJ2-5; tentatively, D is TRBD1 or TRBD2 (5 bases each). Trimming left V 1 base short and J 5 bases short, with 11 bases between. The length of the CDR3 is 14 residues. CDR1 and CDR2 from the germline V gene are MGHRA and YSYEKL. The CDR3 protein is CASSQAYGDETQYF. CDR3 coding DNA: TGCGCCAGCAGCCAAGCGTACGGGGACGAGACCCAGTACTTC.

The chain couples TRBV25-1 to TRBJ1-3; D may be TRBD1 (5 bases). V was clipped by 7 bases and J by 4 bases, with 17 bases between them. Germline lookup yields CDR1 MGHDK and CDR2 SYGVNS. The CDR3 length is 15 residues. The CDR3 sequence is CASTAGLTKGNTIYF. The CDR3 DNA reads TGTGCCAGCACTGCAGGGTTGACAAAGGGAAACACCATATATTTT.

The chain couples TRBV5-6 to TRBJ1-6; the D is unclear. This CDR3 region has 13 residues. Germline V lookup: CDR1 SGHDT, CDR2 YYEEEE. The V end lost 4 bases, the J end lost 6 bases, and 8 bases lay between the germline ends. The DNA of the CDR3 is TGTGCCAGCAGCCCGCGTTTTAATTCACCCCTCCACTTT. It yields the protein CASSPRFNSPLHF.

The rearrangement joins TRBV27 to TRBJ2-7, with 8 bases identical to TRBD1. Germline CDR1 and CDR2: MNHEY and SMNVEV (reference sequence). V shed 3 bases, J shed 5 bases, and the junction held 9 bases outside the gene matches. The CDR3 consists of 15 residues. The CDR3 protein is CASSLRTGIGHEQYF. CDR3 DNA: TGTGCCAGCAGTTTGCGGACAGGGATTGGCCACGAGCAGTACTTC.

The chain joins TRBV6-5 to TRBJ1-2; 8 bases match TRBD1. Germline V lookup: CDR1 MNHEY, CDR2 SVGAGI. There are 13 residues in the CDR3. V shed 4 bases, J shed 6 bases, and the junction held 4 bases outside the gene matches. The CDR3 sequence: CASSSRTGHGYTF. DNA of the CDR3: TGTGCCAGCAGTTCCCGGACAGGGCATGGCTACACCTTC.

The chain couples TRBV6-5 to TRBJ1-1, with TRBD1 identical over 10 bases. V lost 2 bases to trimming and J lost 3 bases; unmatched junction nucleotides: 6. Germline V gene sequence: CDR1 MNHEY, CDR2 SVGAGI. The CDR3 covers 16 residues. CDR3 nucleotide sequence: TGTGCCAGCAGTTACCGTCGGGACAGGGGAGACACTGAAGCTTTCTTT. The encoded protein is CASSYRRDRGDTEAFF.

This sequence joins TRBV28 and TRBJ1-2; 7 nucleotides match TRBD1. CDR3 length: 13 residues. V was clipped by 5 bases and J by 4 bases; unmatched bases: 4. Germline V gene data show CDR1 as MDHEN and CDR2 as SYDVKM. CDR3 in amino acids: CASSRDRSYGYTF. CDR3 DNA: TGTGCCAGCAGTCGGGACAGAAGCTATGGCTACACCTTC.

The sample holds a few counts of this clone. Other DNA sequences in this sample translate to the same CDR3. This chain links TRBV24-1 with TRBJ1-5; tentatively, D is TRBD1 (5 bases). The CDR3 spans 13 residues. V gave up 3 bases and J gave up 4 bases, with 6 bases separating them. In germline, CDR1 is KGHDR, CDR2 SFDVKD. The CDR3 DNA reads TGTGCCACCAGTGATGGGGGAAATCAGCCCCAGCATTTT. This sequence encodes CATSDGGNQPQHF.

The chain has TRBV4-1 and TRBJ1-5, with no clear D. This CDR3 has 15 amino acids. Germline V gene lookup returns CDR1 MGHRA and CDR2 YSYEKL. V gave up 2 bases and J gave up 4 bases, with 12 bases separating them. The CDR3 loop reads CASSQRLQVNQPQHF. The CDR3 bases are TGCGCCAGCAGCCAAAGGCTCCAGGTAAATCAGCCCCAGCATTTT.

The rearrangement joins TRBV5-4 to TRBJ1-4, with TRBD1 identical over 7 bases. Trimming cost V 3 bases and J 3 bases; bases outside gene matches: 2. The CDR3 is 14 amino acids. From germline, CDR1 is SGHNT and CDR2 YYREEE (reference sequence). CDR3 amino acids: CASSSGGPNEKLFF. The CDR3 bases are TGTGCCAGCAGCTCAGGGGGGCCTAATGAAAAACTGTTTTTT. Complete variable domain (other parts from reference TRBV5-4 and TRBJ1-4): ETGVTQSPTHLIKTRGQQVTLRCSSQSGHNTVSWYQQALGQGPQFIFQYYREEENGRGNFPPRFSGLQFPNYSSELNVNALELDDSALYLCASSSGGPNEKLFFGSGTQLSVL.

The chain recombines TRBV6-2 or TRBV6-3 with TRBJ2-7, with D maybe TRBD2 (5 bases). Trimming took off 6 bases at V and 0 bases at J, with 12 bases between the two ends. This CDR3 has 14 residues. The germline CDR1 and CDR2 sequences are MNHEY and SVGEGT. Here the CDR3 DNA reads TGTGCCAGCAGCAGTGACTATAACTCCTACGAGCAGTACTTC. It encodes CASSSDYNSYEQYF.

The V call is TRBV30, the J call TRBJ1-3; 8 bases match TRBD1. Germline values: CDR1 GTSNPN, CDR2 SVGIG (reference sequence). The CDR3 sequence is 14 residues long. The trim removed 3 bases at V and 7 bases at J, leaving 8 bases unmatched. CDR3 in DNA: TGTGCCTGGAGGCTGACAGGGGCTATCAACACCATATATTTT. It codes for CAWRLTGAINTIYF.

As regards this clone: Mismatch with germline at one junction end may stem from a read error. The chain carries TRBV7-2 and TRBJ2-3; 7 bases are a match to TRBD1. The germline gives CDR1 SGHTA, CDR2 FQGNSA. The length of the CDR3 is 12 residues. The CDR3 nucleotides are TGTGCCAGCAGCTCCGGACAGGTCCTCCCATCTTTT. Amino acids: CASSSGQVLPSF. Combining the CDR3 with reference TRBV7-2 and TRBJ2-3 gives the whole variable domain GAGVSQSPSNKVTEKGKDVELRCDPISGHTALYWYRQSLGQGLEFLIYFQGNSAPDKSGLPSDRFSAERTGGSVSTLTIQRTQQEDSAVYLCASSSGQVLPSFGPGTRLTVL.

J is TRBJ2-1 and V is TRBV5-1; 9 bases fit TRBD1. Germline CDR1 SGHRS, CDR2 YFSETQ. Trimming removed 2 bases from V and 2 bases from J; junction bases left unmatched: 2. The CDR3 is 15 residues long. The CDR3 spells CASSLDRGTYNEQFF. DNA for the CDR3: TGCGCCAGCAGCTTAGACAGGGGGACCTACAATGAGCAGTTCTTC.

This clone was found once. The chain has TRBV2 and TRBJ2-2; perhaps TRBD2 as D (6 bases). The germline V gene has CDR1 SNHLY and CDR2 FYNNEI. The ends were cut back, 5 bases at V and 5 bases at J, with 15 bases in the middle. This CDR3 contains 15 residues. The CDR3, as DNA: TGTGCCAGCAGTTCGGCGGGACGGGCGACCGGGGAGCTGTTTTTT. It translates to CASSSAGRATGELFF.

Turning to this clone: Other DNA variants within this sample encode the same CDR3. This rearrangement joins TRBV3-1 (or the pseudogene TRBV3-2) to TRBJ1-5; D not resolved. V was pared by 0 bases and J by 4 bases, with 4 bases between. Germline values: CDR1 LGHDT, CDR2 YNNKEL (reference sequence). CDR3 length: 13 residues. The CDR3 loop reads CASSQDLNQPQHF. The CDR3 DNA reads as TGTGCCAGCAGCCAAGATTTGAATCAGCCCCAGCATTTT.

This rearrangement joins TRBV30 to TRBJ2-2, with 7 bases fitting TRBD2. CDR1 and CDR2 from the germline V gene are GTSNPN and SVGIG (reference sequence). This CDR3 is built from 16 residues. After removal of 0 bases from V and 6 bases from J, the junction contained 10 bases not matched to a gene. The CDR3 coding sequence is TGTGCCTGGAGTGTAGGGCTAGCGGACTCCCCCGGGGAGCTGTTTTTT. Residues: CAWSVGLADSPGELFF.

This chain joins TRBV7-9 and TRBJ1-5; no clear D. V shed 3 bases and J shed 0 bases, with 15 bases lying between them. CDR1 is SEHNR and CDR2 is FQNEAQ in the germline V gene (reference sequence). The CDR3 length is 17 residues. The DNA for the CDR3 is TGTGCCAGCAGCTTCCGCAAGTCCTATCCTAGCAATCAGCCCCAGCATTTT. It is translated as CASSFRKSYPSNQPQHF. Variable domain in full (rest from reference TRBV7-9 and TRBJ1-5): DTGVSQNPRHKITKRGQNVTFRCDPISEHNRLYWYRQTLGQGPEFLTYFQNEAQLEKSRLLSDRFSAERPKGSFSTLEIQRTEQGDSAMYLCASSFRKSYPSNQPQHFGDGTRLSIL.

This clone was picked up one time. The chain joins TRBV5-1 to TRBJ2-1; 7 bases map to TRBD2. The CDR3 runs to 17 residues. V shed 5 bases, J shed 0 bases, and the junction held 11 bases outside the gene matches. Germline values: CDR1 SGHRS, CDR2 YFSETQ. CDR3 sequence (DNA): TGCGCCAGCAGGACGACCGGGACTATACGCTCCTACAATGAGCAGTTCTTC. Translated, it gives CASRTTGTIRSYNEQFF.

This chain joins TRBV11-2 and TRBJ2-7; 9 nucleotides align to TRBD1. The V segment lost 5 bases and the J segment 5 bases; nucleotides outside the gene matches: 7. Per germline, CDR1 SGHAT and CDR2 FQNNGV. The CDR3 covers 14 residues. The CDR3 bases are TGTGCCAGCAGCACCGGGACAGGGTGGGACGAGCAGTACTTC. Amino acids: CASSTGTGWDEQYF.

V usage is TRBV5-1 and J usage is TRBJ2-1; 9 bases match TRBD1. From germline, CDR1 is SGHRS and CDR2 YFSETQ. This CDR3 is 14 amino acids long. Losses at the gene ends were 5 bases for V and 8 bases for J; bases not matched to a gene: 8. The CDR3 sequence is CASRPGQGRDEQFF. The CDR3 nucleotides read TGCGCCAGCAGGCCCGGACAGGGGCGGGATGAGCAGTTCTTC.

This chain connects TRBV29-1 to TRBJ1-1; TRBD1 agrees at 7 bases. CDR1 and CDR2 from the germline V gene are SQVTM and ANQGSEA. The junction had 4 bases not matched to a gene; V was cut back by 7 bases and J by 2 bases. CDR3 length equals 12 residues. The CDR3 region has the DNA TGCAGCGCGAGGGACAGCAACACTGAAGCTTTCTTT. Its translation is CSARDSNTEAFF.

This clone was seen a single time. The chain uses TRBV10-3 and TRBJ2-1; TRBD1 agrees at 9 bases. The CDR3 totals 16 residues. V was clipped by 4 bases and J by 8 bases; unmatched bases: 12. The V gene's germline CDR1 is ENHRY and CDR2 SYGVKD. The chain's CDR3 is CAISGAGTGRFDEQFF. CDR3 coding DNA: TGTGCCATCAGTGGGGCCGGGACAGGGCGGTTCGATGAGCAGTTCTTC.

J is TRBJ2-3 and V is TRBV28; weak D call: TRBD2 (5 bases). CDR1 and CDR2 from the germline V gene are MDHEN and SYDVKM. CDR3 length equals 15 residues. V was trimmed by 3 bases and J by 2 bases, leaving 12 bases between them. CDR3 DNA: TGTGCCAGCAGTTTTGGCGGAGGTAACACAGATACGCAGTATTTT. Translating it yields CASSFGGGNTDTQYF.

The chain has TRBV2 and TRBJ2-5, with a weak D call TRBD1 (5 bases). CDR3 length: 14 amino acids. Trimming stripped 1 base from V and 4 bases from J, with 10 bases between. Looked up from germline, CDR1 is SNHLY and CDR2 is FYNNEI. The CDR3 DNA sequence: TGTGCCAGCAGTGAAGAGCAGGGTATAGAGACCCAGTACTTC. It translates to CASSEEQGIETQYF.

The CDR3 here is CAWSVGTDNEQFF. CDR3 nucleotide sequence: TGTGCCTGGAGTGTGGGTACAGACAATGAGCAGTTCTTC. The V gene is TRBV30, the J gene TRBJ2-1; D uncertain. Germline lookup yields CDR1 GTSNPN and CDR2 SVGIG (reference sequence). The CDR3 runs 13 residues. V gave up 0 bases and J gave up 5 bases, with 8 bases separating them.

The V and J genes are TRBV7-2 and TRBJ2-3, with D hard to call. V was shortened by 0 bases and J by 3 bases, with 7 bases between the two germline ends. Germline V gene data show CDR1 as SGHTA and CDR2 as FQGNSA. The CDR3 totals 14 residues. Here the CDR3 DNA reads TGTGCCAGCAGCTTAGCGAGAGCGACAGATACGCAGTATTTT. Translation: CASSLARATDTQYF. The complete variable domain, with remaining parts taken from reference TRBV7-2 and TRBJ2-3, reads GAGVSQSPSNKVTEKGKDVELRCDPISGHTALYWYRQSLGQGLEFLIYFQGNSAPDKSGLPSDRFSAERTGGSVSTLTIQRTQQEDSAVYLCASSLARATDTQYFGPGTRLTVL.

The chain uses TRBV4-1 and TRBJ2-1; 9 positions agree with TRBD1. V was clipped by 4 bases and J by 3 bases; unmatched bases: 7. This CDR3 has 16 amino acids. Germline V CDR1 and CDR2: MGHRA, YSYEKL. For the CDR3, the DNA is TGCGCCAGCAGCCCAGACAGGGGGGTTGACTACAATGAGCAGTTCTTC. It encodes CASSPDRGVDYNEQFF.